Below are 32 T cell receptor beta chains sequenced from a single sample in a study of neurological immune-mediated disorders. TCRdb re-derived calls from the 5' RACE reads in MiXCR, one entry per CDR3 protein. Counted here are roughly 80,000 distinct CDR3 sequences, 9% to 12% occurring once; the ten biggest clones make up more than 1.5%. The sequencing sample was made of PBMCs. The receptors stem from a man aged 35 to 55 in good health.

The sample holds many counts of this clonotype. The gene calls are TRBV27 and TRBJ1-2, with a possible D match to TRBD1 (5 bases). V was trimmed by 3 bases and J by 8 bases, leaving 13 bases between them. Germline V gene sequence: CDR1 MNHEY, CDR2 SMNVEV (reference sequence). The CDR3 contains 13 residues. CDR3 sequence reads: CASSFGVGGGYTF. The CDR3, as DNA: TGTGCCAGCAGTTTTGGGGTCGGGGGAGGCTACACCTTC.

As to this clonotype: This may arise from a read error, as a much more abundant clone is one base away. V and J are TRBV24-1 and TRBJ2-2; D gene unclear. This CDR3 has 15 amino acids. V gave up 4 bases and J gave up 2 bases, with 10 bases separating them. CDR1 and CDR2 (germline): KGHDR, SFDVKD. For the CDR3, the DNA is TGTGCCACCAGTGAGGGCTACATTAACACCGGGGAGCTGTTTTTT. Protein sequence: CATSEGYINTGELFF.

This clonotype was counted many times. This sequence joins TRBV29-1 and TRBJ1-1; tentative D call: TRBD1 (5 bases). CDR1 SQVTM and CDR2 ANQGSEA come from the germline V gene. V was cut by 3 bases and J by 2 bases, with 7 bases left in between. The CDR3 covers 12 residues. The CDR3 is CSVDRGNTEAFF. CDR3 DNA: TGCAGCGTTGATAGGGGTAACACTGAAGCTTTCTTT.

This clonotype was counted at least ten times. The chain uses TRBV5-1 and TRBJ2-1; D is uncertain. Between the trimmed V and J ends, which lost 6 bases and 7 bases, there was a span of 20 bases. The CDR3 runs to 15 residues. The germline CDR1 and CDR2 sequences are SGHRS and YFSETQ. CDR3 region: CASTPDVVLGNEQFF. The CDR3 region has the DNA TGCGCCAGCACACCTGACGTAGTCCTTGGGAATGAGCAGTTCTTC.

This clonotype has at least ten counts. The chain links TRBV2 to TRBJ2-7, with 13 bases fitting TRBD2. Looked up from germline, CDR1 is SNHLY and CDR2 is FYNNEI. CDR3 size: 15 residues. With V trimmed by 6 bases and J by 6 bases, 8 bases remained unmatched. CDR3 DNA: TGTGCCAGCAGAGAACTAGCGGGGGGGTTTCCCGAGCAGTACTTC. Protein: CASRELAGGFPEQYF.

In this sample, this clonotype turned up many times. V usage is TRBV3-1 and J usage is TRBJ2-3, with 11 bases that match TRBD2. Germline V gene data show CDR1 as LGHDT and CDR2 as YNNKEL (reference sequence). V gave up 0 bases and J gave up 2 bases; unmatched junction bases: 4. This CDR3 is built from 17 residues. The CDR3 region is CASSQEASGRSTDTQYF. CDR3 bases: TGTGCCAGCAGCCAAGAGGCTAGCGGGAGGTCCACAGATACGCAGTATTTT.

Many counts were recorded for this clonotype. The chain combines TRBV15 with TRBJ2-1, with D perhaps being TRBD1 or TRBD2 (5 bases each). V lost 0 bases to trimming and J lost 1 base, with 10 bases between them. CDR3 length: 16 residues. Per the germline V gene, CDR1 is LNHNV and CDR2 is YYDKDF (reference sequence). CDR3 bases: TGTGCCACCAGCAGAGATCCGGGGACGTCCTACAATGAGCAGTTCTTC. Translation: CATSRDPGTSYNEQFF.

This clonotype appeared many times. The chain is built from TRBV6-5 and TRBJ1-6, with a possible D match to TRBD1 (5 bases). Between the trimmed V and J ends, which lost 5 bases and 9 bases, there was a span of 17 bases. This CDR3 region has 15 residues. Germline lookup yields CDR1 MNHEY and CDR2 SVGAGI. The CDR3 sequence is CASSQQGPRGSPLHF. Here the CDR3 DNA reads TGTGCCAGCAGTCAGCAGGGCCCTAGGGGTTCACCCCTCCACTTT.

This clonotype was observed many times. The rearrangement links TRBV5-8 to TRBJ1-3; D remains unclear. This CDR3 is 15 amino acids long. Trimming stripped 3 bases from V and 0 bases from J, with 10 bases between. Germline V CDR1 and CDR2: SGHTS, YDEGEE. The CDR3 sequence is CASSSRTLSGNTIYF. The DNA for the CDR3 is TGTGCCAGCAGCTCGCGGACTCTCTCTGGAAACACCATATATTTT. Supplemented by reference TRBV5-8 and TRBJ1-3, the full variable domain reads EAGVTQSPTHLIKTRGQQATLRCSPISGHTSVYWYQQALGLGLQFLLWYDEGEERNRGNFPPRFSGRQFPNYSSELNVNALELEDSALYLCASSSRTLSGNTIYFGEGSWLTVV.

The V and J genes are TRBV5-1 and TRBJ2-1; D remains ambiguous. Trimming left V 4 bases short and J 7 bases short, with 12 bases between. In germline, CDR1 is SGHRS, CDR2 YFSETQ. This CDR3 has 13 residues. The CDR3 is CASSPRTQNEQFF. Written as DNA, the CDR3 is TGCGCCAGCAGCCCAAGGACCCAAAATGAGCAGTTCTTC. Using reference TRBV5-1 and TRBJ2-1 for the parts outside the CDR3, the full variable domain is KAGVTQTPRYLIKTRGQQVTLSCSPISGHRSVSWYQQTPGQGLQFLFEYFSETQRNKGNFPGRFSGRQFSNSRSEMNVSTLELGDSALYLCASSPRTQNEQFFGPGTRLTVL.

Many counts were recorded for this clonotype. The chain uses TRBV6-2 or TRBV6-3 and TRBJ2-7; 9 nucleotides agree with TRBD1. V gave up 6 bases and J gave up 2 bases; unmatched junction bases: 8. Per germline, CDR1 MNHEY and CDR2 SVGEGT. The CDR3 spans 15 residues. The CDR3 protein is CASRTTGTGPYEQYF. The CDR3 DNA reads as TGTGCCAGCAGAACTACCGGGACAGGGCCCTACGAGCAGTACTTC.

A remark on this clonotype: One base away lies a much larger clone, so this may be a sequencing read error. The final CDR3 position lacks the conserved phenylalanine or tryptophan, pointing to a likely read error. The genes are TRBV20-1 and TRBJ2-3, with a weak D call TRBD1 (6 bases). Germline CDR1 reads DFQATT; CDR2 reads SNEGSKA (reference sequence). The CDR3 length is 16 residues. V was trimmed by 3 bases and J by 2 bases, leaving 18 bases between them. CDR3 sequence (DNA): TGCAGTGCTAGGGGGGCCCATTCGACCTACACAGATACGCAGTATTAT. It specifies CSARGAHSTYTDTQYY.

The table lists this clonotype with many counts. This chain joins TRBV12-3 or TRBV12-4 and TRBJ2-7, with D possibly TRBD1 on 7 matching bases. The V and J ends lost 6 bases and 3 bases respectively, with 12 bases between them. The length of the CDR3 is 13 residues. The CDR3 sequence is CASRWGDSYEQYF. The CDR3 DNA reads TGTGCCAGCAGGTGGGGGGACAGCTACGAGCAGTACTTC.

This clonotype has a count of ten or more. CDR3 protein: CASSHQRGGIWEQFF. The CDR3, as DNA: TGTGCCAGCAGCCACCAGCGGGGGGGCATTTGGGAGCAGTTCTTC. The V gene is TRBV3-1, the J gene TRBJ2-1; TRBD2 aligns across 10 bases. The trim removed 3 bases at V and 10 bases at J, leaving 9 bases unmatched. Germline V gene lookup returns CDR1 LGHDT and CDR2 YNNKEL (reference sequence). The CDR3 length is 15 residues.

This clonotype has a handful of counts. The V gene is TRBV6-5, the J gene TRBJ1-1; tentative D call: TRBD1 (5 bases). Germline CDR1 and CDR2: MNHEY and SVGAGI. The V end was cut by 6 bases, the J end by 9 bases, with 23 bases between. The CDR3 runs 15 residues. CDR3: CASSPDSTELVKAFF. DNA of the CDR3: TGTGCCAGCAGCCCAGACAGTACGGAGCTCGTTAAAGCTTTCTTT.

In this sample, this clonotype turned up many times. The CDR3 protein is CASRLPRTGTYNEQFF. CDR3 nucleotide sequence: TGTGCCAGCAGGTTGCCCCGGACAGGGACCTACAATGAGCAGTTCTTC. The chain couples TRBV7-9 to TRBJ2-1; TRBD1 agrees at 8 bases. Looked up from germline, CDR1 is SEHNR and CDR2 is FQNEAQ (reference sequence). V shed 6 bases and J 2 bases; nucleotides not matched to a gene: 9. The CDR3 runs to 16 residues.

At least ten counts were recorded for this clonotype. This sequence joins TRBV5-1 and TRBJ2-2, with TRBD2 as a possible D gene (5 bases). The CDR3 covers 17 residues. With 0 bases removed from V and 7 bases from J, the gap between germline ends came to 19 bases. Per germline, CDR1 SGHRS and CDR2 YFSETQ. CDR3 in amino acids: CASSLERVRVSGGELFF. As DNA, the CDR3 is TGCGCCAGCAGCTTGGAGAGGGTGAGAGTCTCAGGCGGGGAGCTGTTTTTT.

The chain joins TRBV12-3 or TRBV12-4 to TRBJ2-3, with 9 nucleotides matching TRBD2. The CDR3 has 17 residues. The V and J ends lost 4 bases and 0 bases, in that order; junction bases with no gene match: 8. The CDR3 loop is CASSSHSSGASTDTQYF. The CDR3 DNA follows: TGTGCCAGCAGTTCCCACTCTAGCGGGGCTAGCACAGATACGCAGTATTTT.

In its sample, this clonotype was seen many times. The rearrangement links TRBV21-1 to TRBJ1-2. TRBV21-1 is marked as a pseudogene. CDR3 size: 14 residues. CDR3 DNA sequence: TGTGCCAGCAGCAAAGAAAGGGCAGGCTGGGGCTACACCTTC. This codes for CASSKERAGWGYTF.

With respect to this clonotype: Being one base from a much bigger clone, this may be a read error. For the CDR3, the DNA is TGTACCAGCAGCTTTCGACAGAGCTCCTACAATGAGCAGTTCTTC. Translating gives CTSSFRQSSYNEQFF. The chain employs TRBV7-9 and TRBJ2-1; possibly TRBD1 for D (5 bases). The CDR3 is 15 residues long. CDR1 and CDR2 from the germline V gene are SEHNR and FQNEAQ (reference sequence). Combining the CDR3 with reference TRBV7-9 and TRBJ2-1 gives the whole variable domain DTGVSQNPRHKITKRGQNVTFRCDPISEHNRLYWYRQTLGQGPEFLTYFQNEAQLEKSRLLSDRFSAERPKGSFSTLEIQRTEQGDSAMYLCTSSFRQSSYNEQFFGPGTRLTVL.

Many counts were recorded for this clonotype. The DNA for the CDR3 is TGCAGCGTCGGCGAACCTAGACAGGGGATAAACTATGGCTACACCTTC. This codes for CSVGEPRQGINYGYTF. J is TRBJ1-2 and V is TRBV29-1; 8 nucleotides line up with TRBD1. J was trimmed by 2 bases and V by 6 bases; bases with no gene match: 14. CDR1 is SQVTM and CDR2 is ANQGSEA in the germline V gene. This CDR3 contains 16 residues.

Ten or more counts support this clonotype. The chain uses TRBV28 and TRBJ2-3; 9 nucleotides agree with TRBD2. The CDR3 covers 13 residues. J lost 8 bases, V lost 3 bases, and 3 bases had no gene match. CDR1 is MDHEN, CDR2 SYDVKM, per germline. The CDR3 region has the DNA TGTGCCAGCAGTTTGGTGCGGGGGGGTACGCAGTATTTT. Translation gives CASSLVRGGTQYF.

This clonotype was observed at least ten times. The chain employs TRBV7-9 and TRBJ1-4; D not certain. V was pared by 1 base and J by 7 bases, with 25 bases between. Germline V gives CDR1 SEHNR, CDR2 FQNEAQ (reference sequence). This CDR3 region has 19 residues. The CDR3 nucleotides are TGTGCCAGCAGCTTAGGATTTCCCGGACTGGATAGGTCGGGTGAAAAACTGTTTTTT. Its translation: CASSLGFPGLDRSGEKLFF.

As to this clonotype: A much larger clone is a single base away; this may be a read error. CDR3 sequence (DNA): TGTGCCAGCAGCCTGAGACGTTTATTTGAGCAGTACTTC. It encodes CASSLRRLFEQYF. The V gene is TRBV7-6, the J gene TRBJ2-7; D is ambiguous. Germline CDR1 reads SGHVS; CDR2 reads FNYEAQ. The ends were cut back, 5 bases at V and 7 bases at J, with 15 bases in the middle. The CDR3 consists of 13 residues.

At least ten counts were recorded for this clonotype. V usage is TRBV6-2 or TRBV6-3 and J usage is TRBJ2-5; 12 nucleotides line up with TRBD2. With V trimmed by 2 bases and J by 2 bases, 12 bases remained unmatched. The CDR3 covers 19 residues. Germline V gene sequence: CDR1 MNHEY, CDR2 SVGEGT. CDR3 loop: CASSYLGASGRARQETQYF. The DNA of the CDR3 is TGTGCCAGCAGTTACCTCGGGGCTAGCGGGAGGGCCCGGCAAGAGACCCAGTACTTC.

In regard to this clonotype: Possible read error: a much larger clone is one base away. The J gene is TRBJ1-4, the V gene TRBV9; no firm D call. The CDR3 runs to 13 residues. Germline values: CDR1 SGDLS, CDR2 YYNGEE. The V gene lost 4 bases and the J gene lost 4 bases, with 8 bases spanning the gap. Here the CDR3 reads CASSTRNNEKLFF. DNA of the CDR3: TGTGCCAGCAGCACAAGAAATAATGAAAAACTGTTTTTT.

The sample holds a few counts of this clonotype. V and J are TRBV12-3 or TRBV12-4 and TRBJ2-1; D uncertain. V was shortened by 3 bases and J by 0 bases, with 9 bases between the two germline ends. This CDR3 is 15 amino acids long. The CDR3 DNA reads as TGTGCCAGCAGTTTCGACCGGAGCTCCTACAATGAGCAGTTCTTC. This sequence encodes CASSFDRSSYNEQFF.

The sample holds many counts of this clonotype. V is TRBV5-6 and J is TRBJ2-3; TRBD1 aligns across 7 bases. The CDR3 spans 15 residues. V dropped 0 bases and J dropped 6; count of bases not matched to a gene: 7. CDR1 is SGHDT and CDR2 is YYEEEE in the germline V gene. CDR3 sequence reads: CASSLERGRRDTQYF. CDR3 sequence (DNA): TGTGCCAGCAGCTTGGAGAGGGGGCGCAGGGATACGCAGTATTTT.

This clonotype has ten or more counts. The V gene is TRBV5-1, the J gene TRBJ1-2, with 8 positions matching TRBD1. V was pared by 6 bases and J by 5 bases, with 6 bases of the junction left unmatched. Germline V gene data show CDR1 as SGHRS and CDR2 as YFSETQ. CDR3 length: 13 residues. CDR3 sequence reads: CASTEGTGYGYTF. The CDR3 region has the DNA TGCGCCAGCACCGAAGGGACAGGATATGGCTACACCTTC.

The chain uses TRBV25-1 and TRBJ2-6; D is unclear. Trimming left V 6 bases short and J 0 bases short, with 15 bases between. The CDR3 runs to 17 residues. CDR1 and CDR2 (germline): MGHDK, SYGVNS. The CDR3 region is CASSPRGDLSGANVLTF. CDR3 nucleotides: TGTGCCAGCAGCCCCCGCGGTGACCTCTCTGGGGCCAACGTCCTGACTTTC. The variable domain in full, with the rest retrieved from reference TRBV25-1 and TRBJ2-6, is EADIYQTPRYLVIGTGKKITLECSQTMGHDKMYWYQQDPGMELHLIHYSYGVNSTEKGDLSSESTVSRIRTEHFPLTLESARPSHTSQYLCASSPRGDLSGANVLTFGAGSRLTVL.

This clonotype was observed many times. The chain recombines TRBV3-1 with TRBJ2-1; D gene unclear. V was clipped by 2 bases and J by 7 bases, with 6 bases between them. The germline CDR1 and CDR2 sequences are LGHDT and YNNKEL (reference sequence). The CDR3 sequence is 12 residues long. CDR3 DNA: TGTGCCAGCAGCCAACCCTTAAATGAGCAGTTCTTC. Translation gives CASSQPLNEQFF.

This clonotype was observed at least ten times. The rearrangement uses TRBV5-5 and TRBJ2-5, with D possibly TRBD1 on 5 matching bases. Per the germline V gene, CDR1 is SGHKS and CDR2 is YYEKEE (reference sequence). The V and J ends lost 4 bases and 5 bases respectively, with 15 bases between them. The CDR3 extends over 14 amino acids. CDR3 residues: CASSRWGLTETQYF. CDR3 DNA: TGTGCCAGCAGCCGCTGGGGCCTCACGGAGACCCAGTACTTC.